Listed below are T cell receptor beta chains from one sample, sequenced in a study of Ad26.COV2.S vaccination and SARS-CoV-2 variants. Clones were read by immunoSEQ multiplex PCR, and TCRdb kept only the in-frame ones, dropping some. The sample consists of around 300,000 clones, roughly 90% of them appearing once. The material sequenced was peripheral blood, taken in a trial of Ad26.COV2.S vaccine versus placebo. The receptors shown here come from a person between 18 and 59 years old who received the Ad26.COV2.S COVID-19 vaccine or a placebo. Both conserved end residues are part of each CDR3. Fields, in order: V gene, CDR3 protein.

>TRBV6-1
CASSARSGTEYSNQPQHF
>TRBV5-1
CASSSGQGYLGAFF
>TRBV9
CASSVAAVITDTQYF
>TRBV6-6
CASSYIGSYNEQFF
>TRBV11-2
CASSLEAGSTGELFF
>TRBV6-1
CASSEAYREAFF
>TRBV30
CASSAADTQYF
>TRBV19
CASSILRGGLNEQFF
>TRBV21-1
CASSKGPAKNTEAFF
>TRBV19
CASSIAWRGGETQYF
>TRBV5-1
CASSLVGARDQPQHF
>TRBV6-5
CASTQAEAFF
>TRBV7-2
CASSLTSGERGIEQFF
>TRBV19
CASVTPANTEAFF
>TRBV28
CASWGRFYGYTF
>TRBV7-2
CASSLVAGGSTEAFF
>TRBV19
CASSTTTGPDTQYF
>TRBV11-1
CASKGKRGNTEAFF
>TRBV9
CASSVGEGDYGYTF
>TRBV6-2/TRBV6-3
CASSTRQGYNEQFF
>TRBV5-4
CASSLAQGANSPLHF
>TRBV19
CASSVGQGRLNTEAFF
>TRBV20-1
CSAADQETQYF
>TRBV19
CASSSPGQGIEQFF
>TRBV30
CALQGDLGDSPLHF
>TRBV7-2
CASSLLAGPYNEQFF
>TRBV3-1/TRBV3-2
CASSPRGWGQPQHF
>TRBV12-3/TRBV12-4
CASSLRAYRLFF
>TRBV4-2
CASSQEAASYNEQFF
>TRBV7-2
CASSFDRGYEQYF
>TRBV3-1/TRBV3-2
CASRRGPPYEQYF
>TRBV7-6
CASSVQGFTTEAFF
>TRBV28
CASRPAGTGGRELFF
>TRBV12-5
CASGSVSGETQYF
>TRBV30
CAWSVRGSLDYGYTF
>TRBV19
CASSGQGSYNEQFF
>TRBV3-1/TRBV3-2
CASSQVSGGTEAFF
>TRBV5-6
CASSLVPAGRLTQETQYF
>TRBV4-2
CASSQGLAGEGNEQFF
>TRBV30
CAWSVSSGRGQYF
>TRBV25-1
CASSEDYAATTNEKLFF
>TRBV9
CASSLGQVHSGANVLTF
>TRBV25-1
CASSELAGGYGNTIYF
>TRBV30
CAWSVGSAYEQYF
>TRBV2
CASTPGTGETGELFF
>TRBV12-3/TRBV12-4
CASSRDTEAFF